This T cell receptor beta chain was sequenced for a study of PD-L1 blockade in urothelial cancer. The overall study: Blood yielded a median of around 150,000 T cells per sample.

Synthetic TCR analog templates were added to each PCR reaction. TCRdb keeps only in-frame clones here, not all; method: immunoSEQ multiplex PCR. The sample includes about 100,000 clones, about 85% of them seen just once. Each individual provided 1 to 8 samples (taken pretreatment and on-treatment). Germline V gene lookup returns CDR1 MDHEN and CDR2 SYDVKM. The CDR3 totals 14 residues. J was trimmed by 2 bases and V by 6 bases; bases with no gene match: 4. This clonotype originated in a man aged 45-60 years with urothelial cancer. Sequencing used PBMCs, obtained around atezolizumab (anti-PD-L1) treatment. The rearrangement uses TRBV28 and TRBJ1-3; 7 positions match TRBD1. This chain's CDR3 is CASRATGPGNTIYF. CDR3 sequence (DNA): TGTGCCAGCAGGGCGACAGGGCCTGGAAACACCATATATTTT.